This TCR beta chain was obtained from a study of blood T cell repertoires in COVID-19. The repertoire was sequenced with immunoSEQ multiplex PCR; TCRdb's copy has only in-frame clones and lacks some. The sample lists about 100,000 clones; roughly nine tenths were seen once. The V segment lost 6 bases and the J segment 5 bases; nucleotides outside the gene matches: 8. Germline CDR1 reads SGHNT; CDR2 reads YYREEE (reference sequence). CDR3 length equals 15 residues. The TCR was taken from a man aged 25-45 years in a cohort sampled during active COVID-19. The specimen sequenced was peripheral blood. The V gene is TRBV5-4, the J gene TRBJ2-5, with 12 bases fitting TRBD2. The DNA for the CDR3 is TGTGCCAGCACACCGACTAGCGGGGGCAGGGAGACCCAGTACTTC. This gives the protein CASTPTSGGRETQYF.